The sample holds a few counts of the clone carrying this T cell receptor (beta chain). The data stem from a study of cytomegalovirus exposure and HLA in healthy donors. The CDR3 has 14 amino acids. V gave up 4 bases and J gave up 6 bases, with 15 bases separating them. Looked up from germline, CDR1 is MGHRA and CDR2 is YSYEKL. This PCR relied on a set of 60 Vbeta primers and 13 Jbeta primers. Assay: immunoSEQ multiplex PCR; the TCRdb copy retains only in-frame clones and omits some. The table has about 150,000 clones, approximately 60% seen once; the top ten hold 2% to 2.5%. This TCR was recovered from a woman aged 40-49 years in good health and CMV-seronegative. Sequenced sample: PBMCs. The gene calls are TRBV4-1 and TRBJ1-1; D remains ambiguous. CDR3 DNA: TGCGCCAGCAGCCTACCAACGGCGGAGGCTGAAGCTTTCTTT. This encodes CASSLPTAEAEAFF.